A single sample is the source of the 16 T cell receptor beta chains below, sequenced in a study of blood T cell repertoires in COVID-19 (dated by TCRdb to 2020 to 2021). The library relied on the immunoSEQ multiplex PCR assay. Not all clones reach the TCRdb copy of this immuneACCESS table, which keeps in-frame sequences only. Checked studies attribute under half of the gap to unresolved V genes and leave the rest unexplained. Recorded for this sample are some 260,000 clones; around 88% of them occurred a single time. The ten largest clones represent roughly 1.4% of the sample. The sequencing input was peripheral blood. The receptor set was obtained from a man older than 75 with acute or convalescent COVID-19.

The chain combines TRBV7-3 with TRBJ1-2; possible D gene TRBD1, 6 bases. The V gene lost 2 bases and the J gene lost 6 bases, with 16 bases spanning the gap. Per the germline V gene, CDR1 is SGHTA and CDR2 is FQGTGA. The CDR3 contains 15 residues. The chain's CDR3 is CASSLSGQDFNGYTF. CDR3 nucleotides: TGTGCCAGCAGCTTATCGGGACAAGACTTTAATGGCTACACCTTC.

DNA for the CDR3: TGTGCCAGCAGCCAAATACCGGGACAGGTCTCGGGGGAGCAGTACTTC. Protein sequence: CASSQIPGQVSGEQYF. The chain couples TRBV4-2 to TRBJ2-7; 8 bases align to TRBD1. This CDR3 is 16 amino acids long. With 2 bases clipped from V and 7 bases from J, the junction kept 13 bases outside the gene matches. Germline CDR1 is LGHNA and CDR2 is YNFKEQ.

The gene calls are TRBV6-5 and TRBJ1-6, with unresolved D. The germline V and J ends were trimmed by 0 bases and 3 bases, with 6 bases remaining between them. This CDR3 contains 15 residues. Germline assignment: CDR1 MNHEY and CDR2 SVGAGI. The CDR3 reads CASSYSSIYNSPLHF. CDR3 sequence (DNA): TGTGCCAGCAGTTACTCGAGCATCTATAATTCACCCCTCCACTTT.

The rearrangement links TRBV7-2 to TRBJ1-6, with D possibly matching TRBD1 (5 bases). Trimming left V 5 bases short and J 7 bases short, with 12 bases between. CDR1 SGHTA and CDR2 FQGNSA come from the germline V gene. The CDR3 has 14 residues. CDR3 region: CASSPQGLNSPLHF. CDR3 bases: TGTGCCAGCAGCCCTCAGGGTCTGAATTCACCCCTCCACTTT.

The rearrangement joins TRBV7-8 to TRBJ2-1; 10 nucleotides line up with TRBD1. J was trimmed by 4 bases and V by 4 bases; bases with no gene match: 4. Per germline, CDR1 SGHVS and CDR2 FQNEAQ. CDR3 length equals 15 residues. The CDR3 region is CASSYRTGGYNEQFF. The CDR3 DNA is TGTGCCAGCAGCTACAGGACAGGGGGATACAATGAGCAGTTCTTC.

The chain combines TRBV19 with TRBJ1-5; the D is unclear. V lost 1 base, J lost 3 bases, and 10 bases lay in between. The CDR3 covers 15 residues. The germline V gene encodes CDR1 LNHDA and CDR2 SQIVND (reference sequence). The CDR3 DNA follows: TGTGCCAGTAGTATAGTCGAACAGTTCAATCAGCCCCAGCATTTT. Its translation: CASSIVEQFNQPQHF. The whole variable domain, remainder taken from reference TRBV19 and TRBJ1-5, is DGGITQSPKYLFRKEGQNVTLSCEQNLNHDAMYWYRQDPGQGLRLIYYSQIVNDFQKGDIAEGYSVSREKKESFPLTVTSAQKNPTAFYLCASSIVEQFNQPQHFGDGTRLSIL.

The CDR3 region is CASSLDPGGDYGYTF. CDR3 coding DNA: TGTGCCAGCAGCTTAGATCCAGGGGGTGACTATGGCTACACCTTC. The chain couples TRBV7-2 to TRBJ1-2; 7 nucleotides agree with TRBD1. The germline CDR1 and CDR2 sequences are SGHTA and FQGNSA. The V segment lost 1 base and the J segment 3 bases; nucleotides outside the gene matches: 5. The CDR3 sequence is 15 residues long.

V gene TRBV19 combines with J gene TRBJ2-7; D possibly corresponds to TRBD1 (5 bases). The CDR3 is 14 residues long. Germline CDR1 LNHDA, CDR2 SQIVND (reference sequence). V was cut by 4 bases and J by 7 bases, with 17 bases left in between. The CDR3 protein is CASSNAGKGSEQYF. The CDR3 DNA is TGTGCCAGTAGTAACGCAGGGAAGGGATCGGAGCAGTACTTC.

This rearrangement joins TRBV27 to TRBJ2-5; TRBD2 matches 12 bases. The CDR3 extends over 16 amino acids. Germline trimming cut 3 bases from V and 1 base from J; bases unmatched to any gene: 3. CDR1 MNHEY and CDR2 SMNVEV come from the germline V gene (reference sequence). CDR3 protein: CASSLTSGGFQETQYF. In DNA form, the CDR3 reads TGTGCCAGCAGTTTGACTAGCGGGGGTTTCCAAGAGACCCAGTACTTC.

CDR3 protein: CASSQDSVSNQPQHF. CDR3 DNA sequence: TGTGCCAGCAGCCAAGATTCGGTTAGCAATCAGCCCCAGCATTTT. V gene TRBV4-2 combines with J gene TRBJ1-5; D is unclear. CDR3 length: 15 amino acids. V lost 0 bases and J lost 0, with 6 bases in between. The germline gives CDR1 LGHNA, CDR2 YNFKEQ.

The CDR3 region is CASSYGSGGKFYEQYF. DNA of the CDR3: TGTGCCAGCAGTTACGGGAGCGGGGGCAAGTTCTACGAGCAGTACTTC. This rearrangement joins TRBV6-2 or TRBV6-3 to TRBJ2-7; TRBD2 aligns across 8 bases. Germline assignment: CDR1 MNHEY and CDR2 SVGEGT. After removal of 2 bases from V and 3 bases from J, the junction contained 9 bases not matched to a gene. The CDR3 runs 16 residues.

The genes are TRBV6-1 and TRBJ1-5; no clear D. The germline CDR1 and CDR2 sequences are MNHNS and SASEGT. This CDR3 is 18 amino acids long. V was trimmed by 2 bases and J by 0 bases, leaving 17 bases between them. In DNA form, the CDR3 reads TGTGCCAGCAGTGAACTGATGGAGGGTGGGTATAGCAATCAGCCCCAGCATTTT. This codes for CASSELMEGGYSNQPQHF.

This clone was observed a single time. The rearrangement joins TRBV21-1 to TRBJ2-7; the table calls TRBD2, which could not be checked here. TRBV21-1 is termed a pseudogene. The CDR3 spans 15 residues. The CDR3 reads CASSKVASEKHEQYF. The CDR3 DNA reads TGTGCCAGCAGCAAAGTCGCTAGCGAGAAACACGAGCAGTACTTC.

The chain's CDR3 is CSVSRVGMNTEAFF. The CDR3 coding sequence is TGCAGCGTTTCAAGGGTCGGGATGAACACTGAAGCTTTCTTT. This chain uses TRBV29-1 with TRBJ1-1; D unclear. The CDR3 totals 14 residues. Trimming shortened V by 5 bases and J by 0 bases, and 13 bases separated the two germline ends. Germline lookup yields CDR1 SQVTM and CDR2 ANQGSEA.

This clone is a singleton in its sample. The chain is built from TRBV28 and TRBJ1-1; TRBD1 aligns across 8 bases. J lost 5 bases, V lost 6 bases, and 11 bases had no gene match. Germline V gene sequence: CDR1 MDHEN, CDR2 SYDVKM. The CDR3 runs 15 residues. This CDR3 reads CASRSGTGGRTEAFF. The DNA for the CDR3 is TGTGCCAGCAGGTCCGGGACAGGTGGTCGTACTGAAGCTTTCTTT.

The V and J genes are TRBV19 and TRBJ1-3; D is undetermined. The germline CDR1 and CDR2 sequences are LNHDA and SQIVND (reference sequence). V lost 5 bases, J lost 2 bases, and 16 bases lay in between. This CDR3 comprises 16 residues. CDR3 in amino acids: CASSHRPLSAGNTIYF. The CDR3 coding sequence is TGTGCCAGTAGTCACCGCCCATTGTCAGCTGGAAACACCATATATTTT.